This TCR beta chain appears in the sequencing data of a study of read filtering for tumor transcriptome and immune sequencing. Study-level background: Mean patient age was approximately 66 years, range roughly 40 to 80; around 17 male, 11 to 15 female. Fewer than 10 patients were R-ISS I, some 15 were R-ISS II, more than five were R-ISS III. RNA-seq yielded only 85 to 1273 TCR reads, IR-seq about 4.05 to 11 million.

CDR3 length: 13 residues. V was pared by 0 bases and J by 10 bases, with 15 bases between. Germline CDR1 is SQVTM and CDR2 is ANQGSEA. In this sample, this clonotype turned up many times. This library used roughly 0.4 ug RNA and molecular barcoded adaptors spanning alpha/delta and beta/gamma chains. TCRdb recomputed calls from the reads with MiXCR, one row per CDR3 protein. The table shows around 50,000 distinct CDR3 sequences, with 20% to 25% occurring only once. Every patient had bone marrow sampled while the disease was active. The sample taken for sequencing was a population of CD138-negative cells sorted from bone marrow. This sequence originates from a donor at least 40 years old with multiple myeloma. The chain combines TRBV29-1 with TRBJ1-1; D may be TRBD1 (6 bases). The CDR3 DNA is TGCAGCGTTGAAGAGTTAACAGGGAAGGGAGCTTTCTTT. Translation: CSVEELTGKGAFF.